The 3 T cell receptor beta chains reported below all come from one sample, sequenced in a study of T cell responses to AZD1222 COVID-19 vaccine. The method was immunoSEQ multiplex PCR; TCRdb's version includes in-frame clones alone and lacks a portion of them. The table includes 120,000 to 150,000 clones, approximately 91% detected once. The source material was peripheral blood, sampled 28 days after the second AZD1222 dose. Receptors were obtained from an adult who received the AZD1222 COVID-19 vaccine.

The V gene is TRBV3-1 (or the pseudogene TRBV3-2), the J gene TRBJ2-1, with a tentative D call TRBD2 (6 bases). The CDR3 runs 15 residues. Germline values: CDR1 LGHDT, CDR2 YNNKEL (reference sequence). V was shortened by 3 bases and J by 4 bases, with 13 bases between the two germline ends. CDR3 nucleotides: TGTGCCAGCAGCCACCGGGACTCCCTTTACAATGAGCAGTTCTTC. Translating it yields CASSHRDSLYNEQFF.

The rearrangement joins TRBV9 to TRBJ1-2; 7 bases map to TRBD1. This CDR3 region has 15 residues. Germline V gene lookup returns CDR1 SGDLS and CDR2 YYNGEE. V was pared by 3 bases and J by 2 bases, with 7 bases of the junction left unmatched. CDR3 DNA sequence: TGTGCCAGCAGCGAACAGACAGGGCCAAACTATGGCTACACCTTC. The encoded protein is CASSEQTGPNYGYTF.

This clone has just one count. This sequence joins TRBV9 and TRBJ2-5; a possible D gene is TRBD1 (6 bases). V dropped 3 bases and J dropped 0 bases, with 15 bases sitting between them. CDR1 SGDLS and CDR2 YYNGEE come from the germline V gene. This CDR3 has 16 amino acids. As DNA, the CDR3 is TGTGCCAGCAGCGGCCGGGACACCCCGTACCAAGAGACCCAGTACTTC. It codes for CASSGRDTPYQETQYF.